This T cell receptor beta chain comes out of a study of neurological immune-mediated disorders. cDNA was made by 5'RACE with 10-nucleotide random UMIs. Over 160 million TCR-beta sequences, together covering 15-18 subjects, were produced by every individual sequencing run that was carried out. TCRdb reprocessed the 5' RACE reads via MiXCR and lists one record per CDR3 protein. This sample has 15,000 to 20,000 distinct CDR3 sequences; around a tenth occur once, and the top ten carry 29%. CD4+ or CD8+ T cells at a count of 800,000 to 1,000,000 served as input for the sorted libraries. Germline CDR1 reads SEHNR; CDR2 reads FQNEAQ (reference sequence). V lost 1 base and J lost 5, with 0 bases in between. The CDR3 is made up of 11 amino acids. At least ten counts were recorded for this clonotype. Its antigen is undetermined. General study points: Expanded clones shared no identical CDR3 amino acid sequences across subjects, which suggested private TCR-beta repertoires in all groups.

The V and J genes are TRBV7-9 and TRBJ2-1; D call uncertain. The TCR originated in a woman between 45 and 60 years old in good health. Sequencing used CD8+ T cells from blood. CDR3 sequence reads: CASSLDNEQFF. The CDR3 coding sequence is TGTGCCAGCAGCTTAGACAATGAGCAGTTCTTC.